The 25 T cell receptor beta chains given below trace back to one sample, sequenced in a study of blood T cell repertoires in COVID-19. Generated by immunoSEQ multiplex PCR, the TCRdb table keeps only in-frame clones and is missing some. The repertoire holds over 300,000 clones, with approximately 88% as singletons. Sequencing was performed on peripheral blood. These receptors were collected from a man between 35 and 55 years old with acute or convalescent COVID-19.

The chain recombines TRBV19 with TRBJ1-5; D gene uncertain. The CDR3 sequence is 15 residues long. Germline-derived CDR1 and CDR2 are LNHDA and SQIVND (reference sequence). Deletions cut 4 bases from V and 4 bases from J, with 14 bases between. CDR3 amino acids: CASSSDQGGNQPQHF. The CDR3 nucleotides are TGTGCCAGTAGTAGCGATCAAGGAGGGAATCAGCCCCAGCATTTT. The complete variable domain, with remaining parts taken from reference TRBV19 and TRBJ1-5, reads DGGITQSPKYLFRKEGQNVTLSCEQNLNHDAMYWYRQDPGQGLRLIYYSQIVNDFQKGDIAEGYSVSREKKESFPLTVTSAQKNPTAFYLCASSSDQGGNQPQHFGDGTRLSIL.

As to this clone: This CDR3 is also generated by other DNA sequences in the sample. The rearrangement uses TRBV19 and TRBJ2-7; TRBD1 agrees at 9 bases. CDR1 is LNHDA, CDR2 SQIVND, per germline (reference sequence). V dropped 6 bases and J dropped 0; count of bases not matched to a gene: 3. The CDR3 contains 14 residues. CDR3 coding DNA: TGTGCCAGTAGACTGACAGGGGGCTCCTACGAGCAGTACTTC. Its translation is CASRLTGGSYEQYF. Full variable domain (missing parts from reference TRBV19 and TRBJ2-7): DGGITQSPKYLFRKEGQNVTLSCEQNLNHDAMYWYRQDPGQGLRLIYYSQIVNDFQKGDIAEGYSVSREKKESFPLTVTSAQKNPTAFYLCASRLTGGSYEQYFGPGTRLTVT.

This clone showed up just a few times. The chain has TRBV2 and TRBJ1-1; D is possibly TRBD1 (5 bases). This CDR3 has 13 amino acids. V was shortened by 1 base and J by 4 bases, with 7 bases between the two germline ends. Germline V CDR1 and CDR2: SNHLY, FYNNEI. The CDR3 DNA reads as TGTGCCAGCAGTGAAGAGGGGCGCACTGAAGCTTTCTTT. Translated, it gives CASSEEGRTEAFF.

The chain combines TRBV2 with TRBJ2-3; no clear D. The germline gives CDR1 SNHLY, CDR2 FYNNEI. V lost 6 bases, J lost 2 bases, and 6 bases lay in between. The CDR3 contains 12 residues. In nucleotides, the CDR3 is TGTGCCAGCAGGGCAGACACAGATACGCAGTATTTT. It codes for CASRADTDTQYF.

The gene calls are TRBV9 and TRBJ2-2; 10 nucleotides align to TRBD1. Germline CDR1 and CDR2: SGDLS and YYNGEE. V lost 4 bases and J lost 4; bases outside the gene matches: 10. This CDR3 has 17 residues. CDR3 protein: CASSWGLGQGSTGELFF. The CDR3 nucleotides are TGTGCCAGCAGCTGGGGATTGGGACAGGGGAGCACCGGGGAGCTGTTTTTT.

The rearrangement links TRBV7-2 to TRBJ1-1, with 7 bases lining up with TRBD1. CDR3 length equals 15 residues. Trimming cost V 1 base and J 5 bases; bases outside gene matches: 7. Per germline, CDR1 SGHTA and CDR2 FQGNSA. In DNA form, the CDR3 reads TGTGCCAGCAGCTTAGTCGCAGGGGGTGGGACTGAAGCTTTCTTT. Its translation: CASSLVAGGGTEAFF.

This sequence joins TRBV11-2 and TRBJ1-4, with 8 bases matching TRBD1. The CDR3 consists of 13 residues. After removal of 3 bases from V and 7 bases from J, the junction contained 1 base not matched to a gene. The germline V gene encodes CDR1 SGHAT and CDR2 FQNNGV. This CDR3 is CASSFRGLEKLFF. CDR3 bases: TGTGCCAGCAGCTTCAGGGGGCTTGAAAAACTGTTTTTT.

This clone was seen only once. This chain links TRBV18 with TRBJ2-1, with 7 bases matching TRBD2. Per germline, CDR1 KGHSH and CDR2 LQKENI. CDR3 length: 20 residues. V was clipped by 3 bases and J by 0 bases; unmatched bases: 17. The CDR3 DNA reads TGTGCCAGCTCACCGAGGCTAGCGGAACAGAAACTAAGCTCCTACAATGAGCAGTTCTTC. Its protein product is CASSPRLAEQKLSSYNEQFF.

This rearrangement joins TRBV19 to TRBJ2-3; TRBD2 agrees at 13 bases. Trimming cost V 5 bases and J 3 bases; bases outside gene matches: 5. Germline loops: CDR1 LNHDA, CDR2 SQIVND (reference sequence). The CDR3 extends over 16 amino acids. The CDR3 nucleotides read TGTGCCAGTAGTCTAAGGACTAGCGGGAGTACAGATACGCAGTATTTT. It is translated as CASSLRTSGSTDTQYF.

CDR3 in amino acids: CASSYGQPNSYEQYF. CDR3 DNA sequence: TGTGCCAGCAGTTACGGACAGCCGAACTCCTACGAGCAGTACTTC. The chain recombines TRBV6-5 with TRBJ2-7, with D possibly being TRBD1 (6 bases). Per germline, CDR1 MNHEY and CDR2 SVGAGI. Trimming left V 2 bases short and J 0 bases short, with 11 bases between. The CDR3 runs to 15 residues.

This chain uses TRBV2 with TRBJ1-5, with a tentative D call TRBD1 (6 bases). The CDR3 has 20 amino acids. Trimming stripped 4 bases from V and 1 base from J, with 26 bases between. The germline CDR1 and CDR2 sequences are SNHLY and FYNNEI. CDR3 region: CASSVEQGREFIKSNQPQHF. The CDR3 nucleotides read TGTGCCAGCAGTGTAGAACAGGGAAGGGAGTTTATTAAAAGCAATCAGCCCCAGCATTTT.

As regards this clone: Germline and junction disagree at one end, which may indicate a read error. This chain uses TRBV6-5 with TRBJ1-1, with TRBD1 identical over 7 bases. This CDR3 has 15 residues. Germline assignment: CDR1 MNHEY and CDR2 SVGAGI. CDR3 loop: CAGRGMDTPRPEAFF. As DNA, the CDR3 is TGTGCCGGCAGGGGGATGGACACCCCCCGGCCTGAAGCTTTCTTT.

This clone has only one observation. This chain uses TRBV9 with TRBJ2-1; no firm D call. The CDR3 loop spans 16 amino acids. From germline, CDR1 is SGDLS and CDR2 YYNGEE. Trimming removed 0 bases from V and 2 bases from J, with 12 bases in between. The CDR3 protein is CASSVDGGTTYNEQFF. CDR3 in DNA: TGTGCCAGCAGCGTAGATGGCGGCACAACCTACAATGAGCAGTTCTTC.

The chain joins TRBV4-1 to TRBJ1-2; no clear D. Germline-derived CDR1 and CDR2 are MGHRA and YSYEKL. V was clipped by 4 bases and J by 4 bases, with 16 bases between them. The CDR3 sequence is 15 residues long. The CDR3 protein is CASSPTGGSGYGYTF. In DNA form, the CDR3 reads TGCGCCAGCAGCCCCACGGGAGGGAGCGGCTATGGCTACACCTTC.

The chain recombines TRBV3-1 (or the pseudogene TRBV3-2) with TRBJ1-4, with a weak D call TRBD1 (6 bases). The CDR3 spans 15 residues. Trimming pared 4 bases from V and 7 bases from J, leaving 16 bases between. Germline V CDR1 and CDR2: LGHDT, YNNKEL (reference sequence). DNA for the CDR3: TGTGCCAGCAGCCCCGTCGGGGGGCGACTTGAAAAACTGTTTTTT. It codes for CASSPVGGRLEKLFF.

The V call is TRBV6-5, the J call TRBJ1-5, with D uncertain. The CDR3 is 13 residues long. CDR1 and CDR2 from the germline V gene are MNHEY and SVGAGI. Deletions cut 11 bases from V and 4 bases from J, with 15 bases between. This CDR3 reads CACSQNLNQPQHF. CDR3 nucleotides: TGTGCCTGCTCGCAGAATTTAAATCAGCCCCAGCATTTT.

The CDR3 loop reads CASSRKSPSSGRATGELFF. The CDR3 region has the DNA TGCGCCAGCAGCCGCAAAAGTCCCTCCAGCGGGAGGGCCACCGGGGAGCTGTTTTTT. The chain employs TRBV5-1 and TRBJ2-2; 10 positions agree with TRBD2. Germline V gene data show CDR1 as SGHRS and CDR2 as YFSETQ. J lost 4 bases, V lost 4 bases, and 16 bases had no gene match. CDR3 size: 19 residues.

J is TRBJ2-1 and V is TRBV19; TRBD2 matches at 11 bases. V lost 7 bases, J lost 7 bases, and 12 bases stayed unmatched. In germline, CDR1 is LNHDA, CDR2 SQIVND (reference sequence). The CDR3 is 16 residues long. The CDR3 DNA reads TGTGCCAGTACCAGGGGAGTACTAGCGGGAGCAAATGAGCAGTTCTTC. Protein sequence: CASTRGVLAGANEQFF.

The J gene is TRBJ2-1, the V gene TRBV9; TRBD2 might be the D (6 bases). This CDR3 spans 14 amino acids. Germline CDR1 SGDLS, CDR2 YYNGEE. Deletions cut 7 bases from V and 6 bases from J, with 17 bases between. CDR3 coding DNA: TGTGCCAGCGCCCCAGCGGGCCAGACCAATGAGCAGTTCTTC. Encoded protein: CASAPAGQTNEQFF. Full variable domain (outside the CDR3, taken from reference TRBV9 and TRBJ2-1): DSGVTQTPKHLITATGQRVTLRCSPRSGDLSVYWYQQSLDQGLQFLIQYYNGEERAKGNILERFSAQQFPDLHSELNLSSLELGDSALYFCASAPAGQTNEQFFGPGTRLTVL.

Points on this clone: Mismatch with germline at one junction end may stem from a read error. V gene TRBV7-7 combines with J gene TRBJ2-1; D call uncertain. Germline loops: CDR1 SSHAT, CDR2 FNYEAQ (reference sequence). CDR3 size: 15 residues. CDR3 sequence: CASSLQRSSYNEQFF. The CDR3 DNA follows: TGTGCTAGCAGCTTACAAAGGAGCTCCTACAATGAGCAGTTCTTC.

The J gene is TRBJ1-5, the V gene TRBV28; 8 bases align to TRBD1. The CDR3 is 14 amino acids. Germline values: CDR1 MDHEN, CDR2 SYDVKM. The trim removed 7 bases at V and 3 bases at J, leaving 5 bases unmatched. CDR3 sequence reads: CASMVGQVNQPQHF. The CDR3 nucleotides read TGTGCCAGCATGGTGGGACAGGTCAATCAGCCCCAGCATTTT.

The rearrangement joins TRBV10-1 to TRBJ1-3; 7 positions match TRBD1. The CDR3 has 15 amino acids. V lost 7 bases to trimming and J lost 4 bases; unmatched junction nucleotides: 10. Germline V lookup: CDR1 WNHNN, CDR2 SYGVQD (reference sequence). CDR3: CASMKQGISGNTIYF. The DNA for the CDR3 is TGCGCCAGCATGAAACAGGGGATATCAGGAAACACCATATATTTT.

CDR3 amino acids: CASSPGGGDTYEQYF. The CDR3 DNA sequence: TGCGCCAGCAGCCCCGGGGGAGGGGACACCTACGAGCAGTACTTC. The chain couples TRBV5-1 to TRBJ2-7; D may be TRBD2 (7 bases). V lost 4 bases to trimming and J lost 2 bases, with 16 bases between them. Germline V gene lookup returns CDR1 SGHRS and CDR2 YFSETQ. CDR3 size: 15 residues.

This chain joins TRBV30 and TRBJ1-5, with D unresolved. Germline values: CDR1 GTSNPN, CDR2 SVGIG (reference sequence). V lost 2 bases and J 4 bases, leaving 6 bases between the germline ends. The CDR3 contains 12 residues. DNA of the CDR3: TGTGCCTGGAGTCCCGCGAATCAGCCCCAGCATTTT. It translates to CAWSPANQPQHF.

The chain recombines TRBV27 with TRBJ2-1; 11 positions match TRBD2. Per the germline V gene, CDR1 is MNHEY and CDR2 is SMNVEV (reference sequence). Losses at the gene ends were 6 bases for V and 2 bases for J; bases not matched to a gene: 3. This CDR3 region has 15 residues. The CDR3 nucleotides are TGTGCCAGCAGGGATAGCGGGGGGGCCTACAATGAGCAGTTCTTC. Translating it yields CASRDSGGAYNEQFF.